This T cell receptor (beta chain) was obtained from a study of CD8 T cells in ankylosing spondylitis. About this clonotype itself: Its target is not known.

Germline V gene sequence: CDR1 KGHSH, CDR2 LQKENI. V gave up 0 bases and J gave up 8 bases; unmatched junction bases: 3. The CDR3 spans 13 residues. Study conclusions and caveats: Clones linked to the disease showed a CD8+ phenotype. They occurred at relatively low frequencies in peripheral blood. In reactive arthritis synovial fluid and blood, some motif variants had been reported before. As reported, disease-linked clones showed significant enrichment in matched ankylosing spondylitis synovial fluid. It appeared that ankylosing spondylitis blood was characterized by a TCR beta motif of eight highly homologous variants.

Making use of molecular barcodes, quantitative 5'-RACE generated TCR beta libraries. In TCRdb, the 5' RACE reads were re-called with MiXCR into one record per CDR3 protein. The table records some 450,000 distinct CDR3 sequences, 17% of them present only once. Sequenced: blood, either unsorted or a sorted T cell fraction (not recorded which). The TCR comes from a male donor with ankylosing spondylitis. This rearrangement joins TRBV18 to TRBJ1-1; 7 bases agree with TRBD1. The CDR3 is CASSPPGGLEAFF. DNA of the CDR3: TGTGCCAGCTCACCACCAGGGGGCCTAGAAGCTTTCTTT.